One and the same sample provided the 15 T cell receptor beta chains below, sequenced in a study of PD-1 blockade in mismatch repair-deficient tumors. Sequencing used immunoSEQ multiplex PCR; TCRdb keeps in-frame clones, though not all of them. The sample records over 100,000 clones, about 80% being singletons. Sample: peripheral blood, taken about 13 months after starting pembrolizumab. Every receptor here comes from an adult with mismatch repair-deficient cancer.

The rearrangement joins TRBV6-6 to TRBJ2-7; 12 nucleotides line up with TRBD2. The trim removed 6 bases at V and 5 bases at J, leaving 8 bases unmatched. CDR3 size: 15 residues. Germline V gene sequence: CDR1 MNHNY, CDR2 SVGAGI (reference sequence). CDR3 bases: TGTGCCAGCAGACACCTAGCGGGAGGGCCGAACGAGCAGTACTTC. Translating it yields CASRHLAGGPNEQYF.

The V gene is TRBV7-6, the J gene TRBJ2-5; 8 nucleotides agree with TRBD2. CDR3 length equals 15 residues. Germline trimming cut 1 base from V and 2 bases from J; bases unmatched to any gene: 3. Germline V gene sequence: CDR1 SGHVS, CDR2 FNYEAQ. The CDR3: CASSLGSSGQETQYF. The CDR3 nucleotides are TGTGCCAGCAGCTTAGGCTCTAGCGGGCAAGAGACCCAGTACTTC.

This chain links TRBV28 with TRBJ2-1; the D is unclear. The CDR3 has 12 amino acids. V lost 1 base and J lost 10, with 8 bases in between. Germline V gene data show CDR1 as MDHEN and CDR2 as SYDVKM. CDR3 sequence: CASSLFTLEQFF. The CDR3 bases are TGTGCCAGCAGTTTATTTACCCTAGAGCAGTTCTTC.

This clone came up a few times. The genes are TRBV5-4 and TRBJ1-2; a possible D gene is TRBD1 (5 bases). The CDR3 is made up of 16 amino acids. V dropped 2 bases and J dropped 0 bases, with 14 bases sitting between them. Germline V CDR1 and CDR2: SGHNT, YYREEE (reference sequence). CDR3 nucleotides: TGTGCCAGCAGCTTTAGAACGGGACCGACTAACTATGGCTACACCTTC. The encoded protein is CASSFRTGPTNYGYTF.

V is TRBV2 and J is TRBJ1-2; 9 bases are a match to TRBD1. V shed 6 bases and J 9 bases; nucleotides not matched to a gene: 11. The CDR3 is 14 residues long. Germline CDR1 SNHLY, CDR2 FYNNEI. CDR3: CASRYNRDRERYTF. In DNA, the CDR3 is TGTGCCAGCAGGTACAACCGGGACAGGGAACGCTACACCTTC.

CDR3 protein: CASAPRLAGTYEQYF. The CDR3 DNA sequence: TGCGCCAGCGCGCCAAGACTCGCGGGGACCTACGAGCAGTACTTC. This rearrangement joins TRBV4-1 to TRBJ2-7, with D perhaps TRBD2 (6 bases). From germline, CDR1 is MGHRA and CDR2 YSYEKL. The CDR3 covers 15 residues. The V and J ends lost 8 bases and 2 bases respectively, with 19 bases between them.

This rearrangement joins TRBV6-5 to TRBJ2-1, with D hard to call. V lost 5 bases and J lost 8, with 13 bases in between. Germline-derived CDR1 and CDR2 are MNHEY and SVGAGI. The CDR3 runs to 13 residues. The CDR3 DNA reads TGTGCCAGCAGTGAATTCCCCAGCGATGAGCAGTTCTTC. It specifies CASSEFPSDEQFF.

Here the CDR3 reads CASSPGLQETQYF. The CDR3, as DNA: TGCGCCAGCAGCCCGGGTCTTCAAGAGACCCAGTACTTC. The V and J genes are TRBV5-1 and TRBJ2-5; D call uncertain. Trimming left V 4 bases short and J 2 bases short, with 9 bases between. The CDR3 covers 13 residues. The germline V gene has CDR1 SGHRS and CDR2 YFSETQ.

The V call is TRBV15, the J call TRBJ2-7; 8 bases fit TRBD1. Germline trimming cut 1 base from V and 1 base from J; bases unmatched to any gene: 6. Germline assignment: CDR1 LNHNV and CDR2 YYDKDF (reference sequence). The length of the CDR3 is 16 residues. The CDR3 spells CATSRARTGTSYEQYF. For the CDR3, the DNA is TGTGCCACCAGCAGAGCCCGGACAGGGACGTCCTACGAGCAGTACTTC.

The V and J genes are TRBV18 and TRBJ2-1; maybe TRBD1 (5 bases). Trimming left V 1 base short and J 10 bases short, with 8 bases between. The CDR3 runs to 12 residues. Germline V CDR1 and CDR2: KGHSH, LQKENI. The CDR3 reads CASSPRTQEQFF. DNA of the CDR3: TGTGCCAGCTCACCACGGACACAGGAGCAGTTCTTC. Full variable domain (rest looked up from reference TRBV18 and TRBJ2-1): NAGVMQNPRHLVRRRGQEARLRCSPMKGHSHVYWYRQLPEEGLKFMVYLQKENIIDESGMPKERFSAEFPKEGPSILRIQQVVRGDSAAYFCASSPRTQEQFFGPGTRLTVL.

Comment on this clone: The junction departs from germline at one end; a sequencing error may be responsible. This rearrangement joins TRBV10-2 to TRBJ1-2; weak D call: TRBD1 (5 bases). The germline V gene has CDR1 WSHSY and CDR2 SAAADI. The CDR3 consists of 13 residues. As DNA, the CDR3 is TGCGCCAGCAGTGAGTCACCTAGGGGCCCCTCTTCGTTC. This encodes CASSESPRGPSSF.

The chain couples TRBV29-1 to TRBJ2-6; D unclear. This CDR3 is 13 amino acids long. Germline CDR1 SQVTM, CDR2 ANQGSEA. Trimming removed 7 bases from V and 3 bases from J, with 10 bases in between. The CDR3 here is CSGSLGGANVLTF. CDR3 nucleotides: TGCAGCGGATCGCTGGGTGGGGCCAACGTCCTGACTTTC.

The chain joins TRBV9 to TRBJ1-1; D ambiguous. Germline CDR1 SGDLS, CDR2 YYNGEE. CDR3 length: 14 amino acids. The V end was cut by 0 bases, the J end by 0 bases, with 6 bases between. In nucleotides, the CDR3 is TGTGCCAGCAGCGTAGCTAGCTTGAACACTGAAGCTTTCTTT. Its protein product is CASSVASLNTEAFF.

The table lists this clone with a few counts. The genes are TRBV5-1 and TRBJ1-1, with unresolved D. This CDR3 is 14 amino acids long. Germline V lookup: CDR1 SGHRS, CDR2 YFSETQ. V lost 0 bases to trimming and J lost 3 bases, with 9 bases between them. DNA for the CDR3: TGCGCCAGCAGCTTGGGGACGTACGACACTGAAGCTTTCTTT. This sequence encodes CASSLGTYDTEAFF.

The V gene is TRBV5-1, the J gene TRBJ2-3; TRBD2 agrees at 9 bases. Trimming took 2 bases from V and 1 from J; bases not matched to a gene: 5. This CDR3 contains 16 residues. The V gene's germline CDR1 is SGHRS and CDR2 YFSETQ. The CDR3 DNA is TGCGCCAGCAGCTTTAGGGCTAGCGGGGGCACAGATACGCAGTATTTT. It is translated as CASSFRASGGTDTQYF.